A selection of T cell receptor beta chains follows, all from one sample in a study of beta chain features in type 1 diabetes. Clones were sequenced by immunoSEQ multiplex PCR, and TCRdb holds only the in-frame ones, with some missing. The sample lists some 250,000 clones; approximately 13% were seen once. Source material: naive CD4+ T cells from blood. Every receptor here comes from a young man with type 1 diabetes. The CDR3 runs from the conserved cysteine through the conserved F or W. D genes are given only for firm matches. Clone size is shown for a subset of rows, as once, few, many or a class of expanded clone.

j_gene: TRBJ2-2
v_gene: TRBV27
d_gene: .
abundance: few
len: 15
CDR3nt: TGTGCCAGCAGTAATGGGGGACACAGGACCGGGGAGCTGTTTTTT
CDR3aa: CASSNGGHRTGELFF

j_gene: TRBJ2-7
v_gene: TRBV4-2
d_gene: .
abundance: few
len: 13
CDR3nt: TGTGCCAGCAGCCAAGGGGACAACTACGAGCAGTACTTC
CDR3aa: CASSQGDNYEQYF

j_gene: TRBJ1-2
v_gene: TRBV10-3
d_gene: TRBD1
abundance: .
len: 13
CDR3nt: TGTGCCATCAGTCGGGACAGCGGGCGAGGCTACACCTTC
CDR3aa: CAISRDSGRGYTF

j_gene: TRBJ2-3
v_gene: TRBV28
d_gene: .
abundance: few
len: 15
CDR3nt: TGTGCCAGCAATTCCGGGACAACACCGTCAGATACGCAGTATTTT
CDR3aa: CASNSGTTPSDTQYF

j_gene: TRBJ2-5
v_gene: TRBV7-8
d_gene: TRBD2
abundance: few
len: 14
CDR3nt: TGTGCCAGCAGCCGGACTAGCGGGGTTGAGACCCAGTACTTC
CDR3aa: CASSRTSGVETQYF

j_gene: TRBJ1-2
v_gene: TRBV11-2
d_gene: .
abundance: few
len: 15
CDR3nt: TGTGCCAGCAGCTTATCTCAGGGGCCGAGCTATGGCTACACCTTC
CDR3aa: CASSLSQGPSYGYTF

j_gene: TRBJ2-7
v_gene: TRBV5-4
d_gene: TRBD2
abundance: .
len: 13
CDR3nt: TGTGCCAGCAGCCATACTAGCGGCTACGAGCAGTACTTC
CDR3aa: CASSHTSGYEQYF

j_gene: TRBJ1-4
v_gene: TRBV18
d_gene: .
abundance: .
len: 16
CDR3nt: TGTGCCAGCTCATTGGGACAAGCAGCAACTAATGAAAAACTGTTTTTT
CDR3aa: CASSLGQAATNEKLFF

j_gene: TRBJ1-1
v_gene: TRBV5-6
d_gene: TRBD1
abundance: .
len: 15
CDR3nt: TGTGCCAGCAGCTTGACCGGGACAGTGAACACTGAAGCTTTCTTT
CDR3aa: CASSLTGTVNTEAFF

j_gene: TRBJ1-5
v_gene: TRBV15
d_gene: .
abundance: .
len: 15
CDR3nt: TGTGCCACCAGCAGAGCCGGGGGAATTAATCAGCCCCAGCATTTT
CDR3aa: CATSRAGGINQPQHF

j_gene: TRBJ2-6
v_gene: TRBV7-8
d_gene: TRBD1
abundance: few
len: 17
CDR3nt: TGTGCCAGCAGCAAACGGACAGGGGGCGCTGGGGCCAACGTCCTGACTTTC
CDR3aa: CASSKRTGGAGANVLTF

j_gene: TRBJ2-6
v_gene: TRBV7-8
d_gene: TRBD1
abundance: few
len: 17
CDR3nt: TGTGCCAGCAGCCAGGGACAGGCCAACGCTGGGGCCAACGTCCTGACTTTC
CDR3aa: CASSQGQANAGANVLTF

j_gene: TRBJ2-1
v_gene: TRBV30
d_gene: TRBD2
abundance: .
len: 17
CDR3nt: TGTGCCTGGAGTGGAGGGACTAGCGGGCGCTCCTACAATGAGCAGTTCTTC
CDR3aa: CAWSGGTSGRSYNEQFF

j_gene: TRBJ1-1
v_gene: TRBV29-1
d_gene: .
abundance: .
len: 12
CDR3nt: TGCAGCGTTGCCCAGGGAAACACTGAAGCTTTCTTT
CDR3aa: CSVAQGNTEAFF

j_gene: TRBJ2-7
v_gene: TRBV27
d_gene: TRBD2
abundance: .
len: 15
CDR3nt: TGTGCCAGCAGTTTATCTAGCGGGCGGTTCTACGAGCAGTACTTC
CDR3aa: CASSLSSGRFYEQYF

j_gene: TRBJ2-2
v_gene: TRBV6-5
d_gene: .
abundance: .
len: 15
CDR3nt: TGTGCCAGCAGTCGGGACACCCAAGGAACCGGGGAGCTGTTTTTT
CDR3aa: CASSRDTQGTGELFF

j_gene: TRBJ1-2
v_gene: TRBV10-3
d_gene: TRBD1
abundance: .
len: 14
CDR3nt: TGTGCCATCAGTGAGTCGGAGACAGGGACTCGCTACACCTTC
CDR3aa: CAISESETGTRYTF

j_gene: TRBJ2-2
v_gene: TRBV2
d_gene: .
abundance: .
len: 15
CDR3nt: TGTGCCAGCAGATCCGGGACAACGAACACCGGGGAGCTGTTTTTT
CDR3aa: CASRSGTTNTGELFF

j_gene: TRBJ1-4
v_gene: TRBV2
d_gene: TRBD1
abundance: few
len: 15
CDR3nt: TGTGCCAGCAGCCCCGACAGGGGGTCTAATGAAAAACTGTTTTTT
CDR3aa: CASSPDRGSNEKLFF

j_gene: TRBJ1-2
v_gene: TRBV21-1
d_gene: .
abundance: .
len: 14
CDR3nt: TGTGCCAGCAGCAAAGCCCACCTAAACTATGGCTACACCTTC
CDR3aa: CASSKAHLNYGYTF

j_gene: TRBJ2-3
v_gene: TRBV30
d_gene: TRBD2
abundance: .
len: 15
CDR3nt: TGTGCCTGGACCGCCAGCGGGAGAGGCGGAGATACGCAGTATTTT
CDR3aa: CAWTASGRGGDTQYF

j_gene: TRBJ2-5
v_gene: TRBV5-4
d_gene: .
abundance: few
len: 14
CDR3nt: TGTGCCAGCAGCTCAACGACAGGCTTGGAGACCCAGTACTTC
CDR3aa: CASSSTTGLETQYF

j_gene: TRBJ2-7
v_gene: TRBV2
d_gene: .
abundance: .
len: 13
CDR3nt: TGTGCCAGCAGTGATGGGCAGAGCTACGAGCAGTACTTC
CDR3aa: CASSDGQSYEQYF

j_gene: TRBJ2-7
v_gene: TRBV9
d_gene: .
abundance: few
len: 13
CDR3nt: TGTGCCAGCAGCGTCGGCGGGGGCAACGAGCAGTACTTC
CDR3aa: CASSVGGGNEQYF

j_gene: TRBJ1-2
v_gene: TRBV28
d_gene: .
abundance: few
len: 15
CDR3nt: TGTGCCAGCACCTTCGCCCCGGGGGGCGACTATGGCTACACCTTC
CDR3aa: CASTFAPGGDYGYTF

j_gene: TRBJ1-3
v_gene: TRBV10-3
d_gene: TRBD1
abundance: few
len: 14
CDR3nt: TGTGCCGGCACCGGGACAGGGCCAGGAAACACCATATATTTT
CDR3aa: CAGTGTGPGNTIYF

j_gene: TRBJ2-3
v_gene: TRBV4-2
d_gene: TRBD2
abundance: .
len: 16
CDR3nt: TGTGCCAGCAGCCAGGGACTAGCGGGCGAAACAGATACGCAGTATTTT
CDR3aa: CASSQGLAGETDTQYF

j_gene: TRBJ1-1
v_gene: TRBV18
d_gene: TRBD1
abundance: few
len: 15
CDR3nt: TGTGCCAGCTCACCACCGGGGACAGGGGGGACTGAAGCTTTCTTT
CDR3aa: CASSPPGTGGTEAFF

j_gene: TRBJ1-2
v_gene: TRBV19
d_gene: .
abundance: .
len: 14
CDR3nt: TGTGCCAGTAGAACCCGGGACAAGCTGTATGGCTACACCTTC
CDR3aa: CASRTRDKLYGYTF

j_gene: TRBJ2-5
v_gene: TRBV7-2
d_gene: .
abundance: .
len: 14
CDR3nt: TGTGCCAGCAGCTTGATACAGGGTCAAGAGACCCAGTACTTC
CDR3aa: CASSLIQGQETQYF

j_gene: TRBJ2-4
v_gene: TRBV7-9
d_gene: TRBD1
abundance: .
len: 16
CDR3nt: TGTGCCAGCAGCTCACAGGGGGATCTAGCCAAAAACATTCAGTACTTC
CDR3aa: CASSSQGDLAKNIQYF

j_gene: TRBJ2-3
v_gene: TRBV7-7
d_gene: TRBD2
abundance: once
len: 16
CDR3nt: TGTGCCAGCAGCCCGGGACTAGCGGGAGCGGTAGATACGCAGTATTTT
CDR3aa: CASSPGLAGAVDTQYF

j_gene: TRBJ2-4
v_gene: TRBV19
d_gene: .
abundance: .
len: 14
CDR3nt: TGTGCCAGTAGTGTGAGAGGAGCCAAAAACATTCAGTACTTC
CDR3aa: CASSVRGAKNIQYF

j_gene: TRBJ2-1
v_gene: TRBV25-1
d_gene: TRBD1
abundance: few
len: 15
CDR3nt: TGTGCCAGCAGTGACGCCCGGGACAGGTCGAGGCCTGGGGTCTTC
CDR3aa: CASSDARDRSRPGVF

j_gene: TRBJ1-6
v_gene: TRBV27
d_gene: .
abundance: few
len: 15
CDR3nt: TGTGCCAGCAGGTCCCGGGGTGACTTTAATTCACCCCTCCACTTT
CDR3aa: CASRSRGDFNSPLHF

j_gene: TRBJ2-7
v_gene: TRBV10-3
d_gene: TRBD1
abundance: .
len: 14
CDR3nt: TGTGCCGTGGCCGAGGACAGGGACTCCTACGAGCAGTACTTC
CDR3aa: CAVAEDRDSYEQYF

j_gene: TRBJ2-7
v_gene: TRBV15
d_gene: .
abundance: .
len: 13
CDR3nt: TGTGCCACCAGCAGAGATATCTCGGAGAAGCAGTACTTC
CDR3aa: CATSRDISEKQYF

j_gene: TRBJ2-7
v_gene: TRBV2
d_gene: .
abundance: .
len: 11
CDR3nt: TGTGCCAGCAGTGAGAGGCTCGAGCAGTACTTC
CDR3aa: CASSERLEQYF

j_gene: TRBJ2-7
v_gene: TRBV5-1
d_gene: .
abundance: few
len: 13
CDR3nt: TGCGCCAGCAGGACGGACAGAGACTACGAGCAGTACTTC
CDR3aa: CASRTDRDYEQYF

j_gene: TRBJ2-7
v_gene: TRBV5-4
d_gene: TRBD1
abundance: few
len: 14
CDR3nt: TGTGCCAGCAGCCCGGTCCAGGGGGCCTACGAGCAGTACTTC
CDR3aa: CASSPVQGAYEQYF